The 28 T cell receptor beta chains in this list originate from one sample, sequenced in a study of T cell responses to AZD1222 COVID-19 vaccine. TCRdb's table, derived via immunoSEQ multiplex PCR, lists solely in-frame clones and lacks some. Of approximately 150,000 clones listed, roughly 91% were seen once; the top ten hold over 1.1%. The source was peripheral blood, collected on day 0 of AZD1222 vaccination. The receptors originated from an adult in good health.

The rearrangement joins TRBV9 to TRBJ2-7, with a possible D match to TRBD1 (6 bases). CDR1 SGDLS and CDR2 YYNGEE come from the germline V gene. The V and J ends lost 0 bases and 1 base respectively, with 11 bases between them. This CDR3 has 15 amino acids. The chain's CDR3 is CASSVAGQGSYEQYF. The CDR3 DNA sequence: TGTGCCAGCAGCGTAGCTGGGCAGGGGTCCTACGAGCAGTACTTC. The variable domain in full, completed from reference TRBV9 and TRBJ2-7, reads DSGVTQTPKHLITATGQRVTLRCSPRSGDLSVYWYQQSLDQGLQFLIQYYNGEERAKGNILERFSAQQFPDLHSELNLSSLELGDSALYFCASSVAGQGSYEQYFGPGTRLTVT.

This chain joins TRBV6-2 or TRBV6-3 and TRBJ2-7; TRBD1 matches 9 bases. There are 14 residues in the CDR3. J gave up 4 bases and V 4 bases, and 5 bases lay outside the gene matches. The germline V gene encodes CDR1 MNHEY and CDR2 SVGEGT. The CDR3 is CASSFGTGNYEQYF. The CDR3 region has the DNA TGTGCCAGCAGTTTCGGGACAGGGAATTACGAGCAGTACTTC.

This sequence joins TRBV5-1 and TRBJ1-1; a possible D gene is TRBD1 (5 bases). Germline values: CDR1 SGHRS, CDR2 YFSETQ. The CDR3 is 15 amino acids. V was pared by 0 bases and J by 1 base, with 10 bases between. The chain's CDR3 is CASSLGMRGNTEAFF. In DNA form, the CDR3 reads TGCGCCAGCAGCTTGGGAATGAGGGGGAACACTGAAGCTTTCTTT.

The genes are TRBV28 and TRBJ2-7; D is ambiguous. V lost 2 bases to trimming and J lost 6 bases, with 14 bases between them. The CDR3 is made up of 14 amino acids. Germline CDR1 is MDHEN and CDR2 is SYDVKM. The CDR3 loop reads CASSLGGPAVEQYF. The CDR3 DNA reads as TGTGCCAGCAGTTTAGGCGGCCCGGCTGTCGAGCAGTACTTC. The full variable domain, in which reference TRBV28 and TRBJ2-7 provide the parts outside the CDR3, is DVKVTQSSRYLVKRTGEKVFLECVQDMDHENMFWYRQDPGLGLRLIYFSYDVKMKEKGDIPEGYSVSREKKERFSLILESASTNQTSMYLCASSLGGPAVEQYFGPGTRLTVT.

The genes are TRBV11-2 and TRBJ2-4; weak D call: TRBD2 (6 bases). The ends were cut back, 4 bases at V and 7 bases at J, with 14 bases in the middle. CDR1 is SGHAT and CDR2 is FQNNGV in the germline V gene. This CDR3 spans 14 amino acids. The CDR3: CASSSASGGNIQYF. Written as DNA, the CDR3 is TGTGCCAGCAGCTCAGCGTCTGGGGGGAACATTCAGTACTTC.

The chain links TRBV27 to TRBJ2-7; D is perhaps TRBD2 (6 bases). In germline, CDR1 is MNHEY, CDR2 SMNVEV (reference sequence). This CDR3 is 15 amino acids long. V was pared by 3 bases and J by 2 bases, with 14 bases between. The CDR3 sequence is CASSFIGGYAYEQYF. The CDR3, as DNA: TGTGCCAGCAGTTTTATCGGGGGTTACGCCTACGAGCAGTACTTC.

In its sample, this clone was seen once. The chain has TRBV10-3 and TRBJ2-7; D remains unclear. The germline V gene has CDR1 ENHRY and CDR2 SYGVKD. The CDR3 sequence is 14 residues long. Trimming removed 4 bases from V and 7 bases from J, with 17 bases in between. The CDR3 DNA reads TGTGCCATCAGTGTGGGCGATATGCGTCGGGAGCAGTACTTC. It codes for CAISVGDMRREQYF.

The rearrangement joins TRBV19 to TRBJ2-6; the match to TRBD1 covers 7 bases. CDR3 length: 15 amino acids. The trim removed 5 bases at V and 2 bases at J, leaving 3 bases unmatched. Germline assignment: CDR1 LNHDA and CDR2 SQIVND (reference sequence). The DNA of the CDR3 is TGTGCCAGTAGTGTCAGGGGGACTGGGGCCAACGTCCTGACTTTC. Protein sequence: CASSVRGTGANVLTF.

The DNA for the CDR3 is TGTGCCAGCAGTTACCCGGCCCTCGAGGCCTATGGCTACACCTTC. As protein: CASSYPALEAYGYTF. The chain recombines TRBV6-6 with TRBJ1-2; D is unclear. This CDR3 spans 15 amino acids. Germline-derived CDR1 and CDR2 are MNHNY and SVGAGI (reference sequence). V lost 2 bases to trimming and J lost 4 bases, with 14 bases between them.

This chain links TRBV19 with TRBJ2-1; TRBD2 matches 11 bases. Trimming cost V 2 bases and J 2 bases; bases outside gene matches: 2. Germline V CDR1 and CDR2: LNHDA, SQIVND (reference sequence). The CDR3 totals 16 residues. The CDR3 is CASSILAGGAYNEQFF. The CDR3 nucleotides are TGTGCCAGTAGTATACTAGCGGGGGGCGCCTACAATGAGCAGTTCTTC.

The chain couples TRBV6-2 or TRBV6-3 to TRBJ1-1; 8 bases fit TRBD1. This CDR3 region has 17 residues. The V segment lost 4 bases and the J segment 6 bases; nucleotides outside the gene matches: 16. The germline gives CDR1 MNHEY, CDR2 SVGEGT. In DNA, the CDR3 is TGTGCCAGCAGTTCGACCAGTGATTACACAGGGGGAGCTGAAGCTTTCTTT. This encodes CASSSTSDYTGGAEAFF.

The J gene is TRBJ1-1, the V gene TRBV19, with a tentative D call TRBD1 (6 bases). Trimming took off 9 bases at V and 5 bases at J, with 22 bases between the two ends. CDR1 and CDR2 from the germline V gene are LNHDA and SQIVND (reference sequence). The CDR3 is 15 amino acids. The CDR3 region is CASSAPGGAKTEAFF. CDR3 bases: TGTGCCAGCAGCGCTCCGGGGGGGGCTAAGACTGAAGCTTTCTTT. Looking up the rest from reference TRBV19 and TRBJ1-1 gives the full variable domain: DGGITQSPKYLFRKEGQNVTLSCEQNLNHDAMYWYRQDPGQGLRLIYYSQIVNDFQKGDIAEGYSVSREKKESFPLTVTSAQKNPTAFYLCASSAPGGAKTEAFFGQGTRLTVV.

The chain carries TRBV3-1 (or the pseudogene TRBV3-2) and TRBJ2-1, with D possibly called TRBD1 or TRBD2 (5 bases each). V lost 4 bases and J lost 3, with 25 bases in between. CDR1 and CDR2 (germline): LGHDT, YNNKEL (reference sequence). CDR3 length: 19 amino acids. CDR3 coding DNA: TGTGCCAGCAGCCGTACTAGGGGCCCTACGGCGGGTTACTACAATGAGCAGTTCTTC. Encoded protein: CASSRTRGPTAGYYNEQFF.

This sequence joins TRBV7-2 and TRBJ2-7, with D uncertain. Trimming left V 4 bases short and J 2 bases short, with 3 bases between. The CDR3 totals 11 residues. Germline CDR1 is SGHTA and CDR2 is FQGNSA. The CDR3 loop is CASSWAYEQYF. CDR3 bases: TGTGCCAGCAGCTGGGCCTACGAGCAGTACTTC.

The CDR3 protein is CASSRDRQLPTYGYTF. Here the CDR3 DNA reads TGTGCCAGCAGCCGCGATAGGCAGCTACCCACCTATGGCTACACCTTC. This chain joins TRBV9 and TRBJ1-2; no clear D gene. Germline values: CDR1 SGDLS, CDR2 YYNGEE. V was shortened by 4 bases and J by 4 bases, with 20 bases between the two germline ends. This CDR3 is built from 16 residues. Variable domain in full (rest from reference TRBV9 and TRBJ1-2): DSGVTQTPKHLITATGQRVTLRCSPRSGDLSVYWYQQSLDQGLQFLIQYYNGEERAKGNILERFSAQQFPDLHSELNLSSLELGDSALYFCASSRDRQLPTYGYTFGSGTRLTVV.

The chain recombines TRBV19 with TRBJ1-2; tentatively, D is TRBD1 (6 bases). Germline V lookup: CDR1 LNHDA, CDR2 SQIVND (reference sequence). The CDR3 spans 14 residues. Trimming cost V 3 bases and J 3 bases, with 11 bases left between them. As DNA, the CDR3 is TGTGCCAGTAGTATCCCGGGACAATACTATGGCTACACCTTC. Translated, it gives CASSIPGQYYGYTF.

The chain employs TRBV6-2 or TRBV6-3 and TRBJ2-3; tentative D call: TRBD2 (6 bases). Per germline, CDR1 MNHEY and CDR2 SVGEGT. V lost 0 bases, J lost 6 bases, and 10 bases lay in between. CDR3 length equals 14 residues. The CDR3: CASSYSGTRDTQYF. DNA for the CDR3: TGTGCCAGCAGTTACTCGGGGACTCGTGATACGCAGTATTTT.

This rearrangement joins TRBV2 to TRBJ1-1; perhaps TRBD1 as D (6 bases). CDR3 length: 14 residues. Trimming took 7 bases from V and 0 from J, leaving 12 bases between them. Germline lookup yields CDR1 SNHLY and CDR2 FYNNEI. The DNA for the CDR3 is TGTGCCAGCATGGAGGGGGACATGAACACTGAAGCTTTCTTT. Translation: CASMEGDMNTEAFF.

The chain combines TRBV27 with TRBJ2-5; 9 nucleotides agree with TRBD1. The germline V gene encodes CDR1 MNHEY and CDR2 SMNVEV (reference sequence). Unmatched junction bases numbered 13, after V lost 5 bases and J lost 3 bases. CDR3 length: 17 amino acids. The CDR3 region is CASSPTRWDRDEETQYF. The CDR3 nucleotides read TGTGCCAGCAGTCCGACTCGCTGGGACAGGGACGAAGAGACCCAGTACTTC.

This clone was picked up a small number of times. The chain uses TRBV2 and TRBJ1-4; no reliable D call. This CDR3 has 16 residues. The germline V gene encodes CDR1 SNHLY and CDR2 FYNNEI. V shed 2 bases and J shed 3 bases, with 13 bases lying between them. The CDR3 region has the DNA TGTGCCAGCAGTGAATCGGTGCCAGGCGCTAATGAAAAACTGTTTTTT. This translates into CASSESVPGANEKLFF.

The chain joins TRBV5-1 to TRBJ1-6; D is uncertain. Germline CDR1 is SGHRS and CDR2 is YFSETQ. Trimming left V 4 bases short and J 6 bases short, with 11 bases between. CDR3 length equals 14 residues. The CDR3 region is CASSLDVSNSPLHF. In DNA, the CDR3 is TGCGCCAGCAGCCTGGACGTTAGTAATTCACCCCTCCACTTT. Supplemented by reference TRBV5-1 and TRBJ1-6, the full variable domain reads KAGVTQTPRYLIKTRGQQVTLSCSPISGHRSVSWYQQTPGQGLQFLFEYFSETQRNKGNFPGRFSGRQFSNSRSEMNVSTLELGDSALYLCASSLDVSNSPLHFGNGTRLTVT.

The chain joins TRBV6-2 or TRBV6-3 to TRBJ1-5; TRBD1 matches 7 bases. The V gene end was trimmed by 5 bases and the J gene end by 5 bases; junction bases not matched to a gene: 9. CDR1 MNHEY and CDR2 SVGEGT come from the germline V gene. This CDR3 contains 15 residues. The CDR3 DNA reads as TGTGCCAGCAGTATGATTACAGGGGTTCATCAGCCCCAGCATTTT. The encoded protein is CASSMITGVHQPQHF.

J is TRBJ2-1 and V is TRBV14; tentative D call: TRBD1 (6 bases). The germline CDR1 and CDR2 sequences are SGHDN and FVKESK. The length of the CDR3 is 14 residues. Trimming removed 2 bases from V and 8 bases from J, with 13 bases in between. CDR3 residues: CASSQFQGWHEQFF. For the CDR3, the DNA is TGTGCCAGCAGCCAATTCCAGGGGTGGCATGAGCAGTTCTTC.

This rearrangement joins TRBV7-2 to TRBJ2-3, with 7 bases lining up with TRBD2. Germline CDR1 SGHTA, CDR2 FQGNSA. This CDR3 region has 16 residues. J was trimmed by 1 base and V by 4 bases; bases with no gene match: 8. CDR3 DNA: TGTGCCAGCAGCTCTTCTAGCGGTGCGGGCACAGATACGCAGTATTTT. Translating it yields CASSSSSGAGTDTQYF.

The chain carries TRBV11-3 and TRBJ2-2; D remains unclear. CDR1 and CDR2 from the germline V gene are SGHNT and YENEEA. V was cut by 2 bases and J by 5 bases, with 6 bases left in between. The CDR3 runs 13 residues. The CDR3 sequence is CASSLPSTGELFF. The CDR3 coding sequence is TGTGCCAGCAGCTTACCCTCAACCGGGGAGCTGTTTTTT.

This sequence joins TRBV6-2 or TRBV6-3 and TRBJ2-1; D remains ambiguous. V was shortened by 5 bases and J by 8 bases, with 19 bases between the two germline ends. The CDR3 has 15 amino acids. Germline CDR1 and CDR2: MNHEY and SVGEGT. CDR3 nucleotides: TGTGCCAGCAGTAAGCCCCAATTCGACAATCATGAGCAGTTCTTC. It translates to CASSKPQFDNHEQFF.

This chain uses TRBV7-2 with TRBJ2-7, with no clear D. The V gene lost 5 bases and the J gene lost 0 bases, with 14 bases spanning the gap. In germline, CDR1 is SGHTA, CDR2 FQGNSA. The CDR3 loop spans 15 amino acids. The CDR3 spells CASSPDSASSYEQYF. DNA of the CDR3: TGTGCCAGCAGCCCAGATTCCGCGAGCTCCTACGAGCAGTACTTC. Full variable domain (rest looked up from reference TRBV7-2 and TRBJ2-7): GAGVSQSPSNKVTEKGKDVELRCDPISGHTALYWYRQSLGQGLEFLIYFQGNSAPDKSGLPSDRFSAERTGGSVSTLTIQRTQQEDSAVYLCASSPDSASSYEQYFGPGTRLTVT.

The chain is built from TRBV19 and TRBJ2-3; 11 nucleotides align to TRBD2. The junction had 5 bases not matched to a gene; V was cut back by 0 bases and J by 3 bases. This CDR3 spans 17 amino acids. From germline, CDR1 is LNHDA and CDR2 SQIVND (reference sequence). The chain's CDR3 is CASSIDLGTSGTDTQYF. CDR3 bases: TGTGCCAGTAGTATAGATCTCGGGACTAGCGGTACAGATACGCAGTATTTT.